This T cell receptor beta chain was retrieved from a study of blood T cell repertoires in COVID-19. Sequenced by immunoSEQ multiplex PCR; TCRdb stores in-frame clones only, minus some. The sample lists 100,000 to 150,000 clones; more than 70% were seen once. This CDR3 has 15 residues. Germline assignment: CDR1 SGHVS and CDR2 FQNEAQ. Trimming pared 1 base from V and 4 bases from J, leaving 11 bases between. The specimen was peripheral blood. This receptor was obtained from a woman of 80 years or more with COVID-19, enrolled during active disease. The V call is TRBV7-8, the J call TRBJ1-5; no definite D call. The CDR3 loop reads CASSLGQAGNQPQHF. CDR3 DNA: TGTGCCAGCAGCTTAGGTCAGGCGGGAAATCAGCCCCAGCATTTT.